The 9 T cell receptor beta chains in this list originate from one sample, sequenced in a study of OX40 agonist ivuxolimab in advanced cancers. This table comes from immunoSEQ multiplex PCR, and its TCRdb copy is limited to in-frame clones, with some not included. Among about 64,000 clones listed, over 65% were seen once. Sample: CD4+ or CD8+ T cells sorted from blood, taken in a trial of the OX40 agonist ivuxolimab. All receptors derive from an adult with an advanced solid tumor such as melanoma, head and neck, liver or kidney cancer.

The chain combines TRBV7-9 with TRBJ2-5, with 10 bases lining up with TRBD1. Looked up from germline, CDR1 is SEHNR and CDR2 is FQNEAQ (reference sequence). Trimming removed 5 bases from V and 5 bases from J; junction bases left unmatched: 14. This CDR3 spans 17 amino acids. This CDR3 reads CASSGGKGQGRGETQYF. DNA for the CDR3: TGTGCCAGCAGCGGCGGAAAGGGACAGGGGAGAGGGGAGACCCAGTACTTC.

The rearrangement uses TRBV27 and TRBJ1-1, with D uncertain. Germline V gene data show CDR1 as MNHEY and CDR2 as SMNVEV (reference sequence). Trimming removed 4 bases at V and 1 base at J, with 13 bases between. This CDR3 has 15 amino acids. This CDR3 reads CASSWADTKNTEAFF. The CDR3, as DNA: TGTGCCAGCAGTTGGGCCGACACGAAGAACACTGAAGCTTTCTTT.

This clone has more than one count but fewer than ten. The chain employs TRBV6-6 and TRBJ1-6; 8 nucleotides line up with TRBD1. The CDR3 length is 14 residues. Unmatched junction bases numbered 6, after V lost 7 bases and J lost 7 bases. Per the germline V gene, CDR1 is MNHNY and CDR2 is SVGAGI (reference sequence). The CDR3 sequence is CASTRTGKNSPLHF. In DNA form, the CDR3 reads TGTGCCAGCACTCGGACAGGGAAAAATTCACCCCTCCACTTT.

The chain carries TRBV6-6 and TRBJ2-5; D not resolved. Germline CDR1 is MNHNY and CDR2 is SVGAGI (reference sequence). Trimming left V 2 bases short and J 1 base short, with 5 bases between. The CDR3 loop spans 13 amino acids. CDR3 coding DNA: TGTGCCAGCAGTTACGAGATCCAAGAGACCCAGTACTTC. As protein: CASSYEIQETQYF.

The chain employs TRBV5-6 and TRBJ1-4; D uncertain. In germline, CDR1 is SGHDT, CDR2 YYEEEE. The CDR3 contains 12 residues. Between the trimmed V and J ends, which lost 2 bases and 8 bases, there was a span of 7 bases. CDR3 amino acids: CASSLQTEKLFF. The DNA for the CDR3 is TGTGCCAGCAGCTTACAAACCGAAAAACTGTTTTTT.

This rearrangement joins TRBV29-1 to TRBJ1-1; no definite D call. The CDR3 length is 13 residues. V gave up 7 bases and J gave up 3 bases, with 15 bases separating them. Germline loops: CDR1 SQVTM, CDR2 ANQGSEA. DNA for the CDR3: TGCAGCGCAGCAAGCAAAAGGGACACTGAAGCTTTCTTT. This gives the protein CSAASKRDTEAFF.

The chain links TRBV18 to TRBJ2-3; perhaps TRBD2 as D (6 bases). Germline V gives CDR1 KGHSH, CDR2 LQKENI. The V end lost 1 base, the J end lost 0 bases, and 14 bases lay between the germline ends. CDR3 length: 17 amino acids. CDR3 coding DNA: TGTGCCAGCTCACCACTTACTAGCACCACGAGCACAGATACGCAGTATTTT. This codes for CASSPLTSTTSTDTQYF.

The chain links TRBV10-3 to TRBJ2-7, with no clear D. The V gene's germline CDR1 is ENHRY and CDR2 SYGVKD. The length of the CDR3 is 12 residues. Trimming took 6 bases from V and 1 from J, leaving 7 bases between them. The CDR3 reads CAISHLSYEQYF. CDR3 DNA: TGTGCCATCAGCCACCTTTCCTACGAGCAGTACTTC.

The chain is built from TRBV7-9 and TRBJ2-1; 12 nucleotides align to TRBD2. The CDR3 is 15 amino acids. V lost 8 bases and J lost 7; bases outside the gene matches: 9. CDR1 and CDR2 (germline): SEHNR, FQNEAQ (reference sequence). The CDR3 region has the DNA TGTGCCAGCGTATCCCTAGCGGGAGGGCCAAATGAGCAGTTCTTC. This sequence encodes CASVSLAGGPNEQFF.